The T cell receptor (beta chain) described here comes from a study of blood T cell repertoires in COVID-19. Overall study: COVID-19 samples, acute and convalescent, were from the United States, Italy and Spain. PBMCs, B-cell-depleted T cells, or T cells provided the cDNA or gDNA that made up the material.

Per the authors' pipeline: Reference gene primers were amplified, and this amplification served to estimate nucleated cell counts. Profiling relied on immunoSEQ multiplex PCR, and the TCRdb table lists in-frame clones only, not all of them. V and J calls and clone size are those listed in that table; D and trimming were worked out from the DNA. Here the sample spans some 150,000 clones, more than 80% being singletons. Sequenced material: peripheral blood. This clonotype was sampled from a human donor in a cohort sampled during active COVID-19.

The CDR3 coding sequence is TGTGCCAGCAAGTATGCGGGGGGCAGAGGGAACACTGAAGCTTTCTTT. It codes for CASKYAGGRGNTEAFF. The genes are TRBV2 and TRBJ1-1; a possible D gene is TRBD1 (6 bases). The CDR3 runs 16 residues. V lost 7 bases and J lost 1, with 19 bases in between. Germline V lookup: CDR1 SNHLY, CDR2 FYNNEI.